The clone carrying this TCR beta chain was found once. Its antigen is still unknown. Trimming removed 3 bases at V and 4 bases at J, with 22 bases between. Germline lookup yields CDR1 DFQATT and CDR2 SNEGSKA (reference sequence). The CDR3 runs to 17 residues. The entry originates in a study of CD8 T cells in Susac syndrome. Study-level results: The number of individuals included in the study's TCR sequencing and HLA analysis was acknowledged as relatively small.

Reverse transcription of about 0.45 to 1 ug RNA was performed with random hexamers. Multiplex PCR with immunoSEQ amplified the TCR beta CDR3 across 54 Vbeta and 13 Jbeta. TCRdb analysed the immunoSEQ multiplex PCR reads with MiXCR anew, one entry per CDR3 protein. This sample has some 180,000 distinct CDR3 sequences, with roughly 92% found just once. Sequencing of TCR beta drew on CD8+ and CD4+ T cells from blood. Healthy donors served as the controls. They were matched for age and sex. Sequencing input: CD4+ T cells from PBMCs. This receptor was taken from a human donor in good health. V and J are TRBV20-1 and TRBJ1-3; a possible D gene is TRBD1 (6 bases). The CDR3 nucleotides are TGCAGTGCTAGCCCTTTACGAGGGGGAACGAGCGGAAACACCATATATTTT. Its translation: CSASPLRGGTSGNTIYF.